The 30 T cell receptor beta chains below all came from one sample that was sequenced in a study of tumor-infiltrating lymphocytes in primary liver carcinoma. Priming with a constant-region primer yielded TCR beta cDNA from 500 ng total RNA. Nested multiplex PCR, run for three rounds with slightly modified ARM-PCR, yielded TCR beta libraries. The study ran its first two PCR rounds for 9 to 10 cycles each, using TRBV1-TRBV30 forward primers and a C-beta reverse primer. TCRdb processed the multiplex PCR reads anew with MiXCR; each CDR3 protein has one entry. The sample lists tens of thousands of distinct CDR3 sequences, 69% occurring once. It was from roughly 20-30 mg of unsorted bulk tissue that RNA and DNA were co-extracted. Sequences were obtained from tumor-adjacent normal liver tissue. Receptors were obtained from a man between 35 and 55 years old with primary liver carcinoma and hepatitis B virus infection.

Note on this clonotype: It is likely a read error, because the conserved phenylalanine at the end of the CDR3 is missing. This chain connects TRBV11-2 to TRBJ2-5; 7 bases fit TRBD2. This CDR3 contains 16 residues. Germline CDR1 reads SGHAT; CDR2 reads FQNNGV. CDR3 in amino acids: CTSSFWPAGQQQTQYL. The CDR3 nucleotides are TGTACCAGCAGCTTTTGGCCAGCGGGGCAACAACAGACCCAGTACTTA.

The table lists this clonotype with many counts. The chain carries TRBV10-3 and TRBJ2-2; 9 nucleotides agree with TRBD2. Losses at the gene ends were 10 bases for V and 4 bases for J; bases not matched to a gene: 13. Germline CDR1 ENHRY, CDR2 SYGVKD. The CDR3 has 16 residues. CDR3 coding DNA: TGTGCCACCTCGATAGCGGGAGAAGGGATCACCGGGGAGCTGTTTTTT. Amino acids: CATSIAGEGITGELFF.

This clonotype appeared once. The germline gene is not matched at one end of the junction; a read error may be the cause. The chain uses TRBV6-1 and TRBJ2-1; perhaps TRBD1 as D (6 bases). The CDR3 covers 16 residues. Germline CDR1 and CDR2: MNHNS and SASEGT. The CDR3 spells CASRDGYGQPYSEQFF. In DNA, the CDR3 is TGTGCCAGCAGAGACGGATACGGACAGCCGTACAGTGAGCAGTTCTTC.

The chain links TRBV11-2 to TRBJ2-7, with D tentatively TRBD2 (5 bases). Deletions cut 9 bases from V and 4 bases from J, with 22 bases between. The germline V gene has CDR1 SGHAT and CDR2 FQNNGV. The CDR3 has 15 residues. CDR3 protein: CASILAGSGIYEQYF. The CDR3 nucleotides are TGTGCCAGTATCTTGGCCGGGTCGGGGATTTACGAGCAGTACTTC.

Note on this clonotype: The junction departs from the called germline gene at one end, perhaps through a read error. This chain uses TRBV14 with TRBJ2-1; weak D call: TRBD2 (6 bases). From germline, CDR1 is SGHDN and CDR2 FVKESK. The CDR3 contains 14 residues. The CDR3, as DNA: TGTGCCAGCAGTCAAGACCCGGGACTTTGGGGGCAGTTCTTC. Protein: CASSQDPGLWGQFF.

The chain carries TRBV11-2 and TRBJ2-1; TRBD2 aligns across 9 bases. From germline, CDR1 is SGHAT and CDR2 FQNNGV. The CDR3 spans 15 residues. The CDR3 loop reads CGSNLAGRSYNEQFF. For the CDR3, the DNA is TGTGGAAGCAACCTAGCGGGAAGGTCCTACAATGAGCAGTTCTTC.

About this clonotype: No conserved phenylalanine or tryptophan ends this CDR3, so it is likely a read error. It is unclear where the CDR3 begins or ends on the DNA, so no DNA is shown, and the CDR3 is as TCRdb lists it. The V gene is TRBV12-3 or TRBV12-4, the J gene TRBJ2-2; TRBD2 is taken as the D call from the table, unchecked against the DNA. The CDR3 numbers 16 amino acids, ends counted. CDR3 amino acids: CASSVGGGVNTGELSL.

The V call is TRBV3-1, the J call TRBJ2-7; a possible D gene is TRBD2 (5 bases). The CDR3 covers 18 residues. Looked up from germline, CDR1 is LGHDT and CDR2 is YNNKEL (reference sequence). V dropped 1 base and J dropped 0 bases, with 19 bases sitting between them. CDR3 nucleotide sequence: TGTGCCAGCAGCCAAGGGGTGATAGCGCTGGAGAGCTCCTACGAGCAGTACTTC. The encoded protein is CASSQGVIALESSYEQYF.

In the case of this clonotype: A single base separates this from a much larger clone, so it may be a read error. The gene calls are TRBV11-2 and TRBJ2-5, with D perhaps matching TRBD2 (5 bases). The CDR3 is 12 residues long. Germline V CDR1 and CDR2: SGHAT, FQNNGV. Deletions cut 6 bases from V and 14 bases from J, with 19 bases between. The CDR3 DNA reads TGTGCCAGCAGTCCCGAGGGCTACGAGCATTACTTC. Protein product: CASSPEGYEHYF.

This clonotype was detected many times. V is TRBV4-1 and J is TRBJ2-7; 7 positions agree with TRBD2. The CDR3 has 15 amino acids. The V segment lost 0 bases and the J segment 6 bases; nucleotides outside the gene matches: 8. The germline CDR1 and CDR2 sequences are MGHRA and YSYEKL. The CDR3: CASSQDTGGGFEQYF. The CDR3 DNA reads as TGCGCCAGCAGCCAAGATACGGGAGGAGGGTTCGAGCAGTACTTC.

This clonotype was picked up many times. For the CDR3, the DNA is TGTGCCAGCAGCCCGGGGGTCGGGGCGAACACCGGGGAGCTGTTTTTT. It codes for CASSPGVGANTGELFF. This chain joins TRBV11-1 and TRBJ2-2; D is possibly TRBD2 (6 bases). Deletions cut 5 bases from V and 0 bases from J, with 13 bases between. CDR1 SGHAT and CDR2 FQDESV come from the germline V gene (reference sequence). This CDR3 has 16 amino acids.

This clonotype was found many times. The chain uses TRBV5-4 and TRBJ2-2; D is uncertain. V dropped 4 bases and J dropped 3 bases, with 4 bases sitting between them. Looked up from germline, CDR1 is SGHNT and CDR2 is YYREEE (reference sequence). This CDR3 has 12 residues. DNA for the CDR3: TGTGCCAGCAGCCATTACACCGGGGAGCTGTTTTTT. It codes for CASSHYTGELFF.

Points on this clonotype: A read error is likely, as this CDR3 ends without the conserved phenylalanine or tryptophan. The CDR3 DNA reads as TGTGACAGCAGTTACTCTAGCGGAGACACAGATACGCAGTATTGT. Encoded protein: CDSSYSSGDTDTQYC. The chain combines TRBV6-5 with TRBJ2-3; TRBD2 matches 7 bases. CDR1 and CDR2 (germline): MNHEY, SVGAGI. The CDR3 consists of 15 residues.

Ten or more counts support this clonotype. The CDR3 bases are TGTGCCAGCAGCCAAGAGTATACTTCCGAGCAGTACTTC. This codes for CASSQEYTSEQYF. This chain uses TRBV14 with TRBJ2-7; D remains ambiguous. CDR3 length: 13 residues. Germline V lookup: CDR1 SGHDN, CDR2 FVKESK. Trimming pared 0 bases from V and 6 bases from J, leaving 9 bases between.

This clonotype was recorded many times. CDR3: CASSLESGGDYGYTF. CDR3 coding DNA: TGTGCCAGCAGCTTAGAGTCAGGGGGCGACTATGGCTACACCTTC. The chain carries TRBV7-9 and TRBJ1-2, with TRBD1 matching over 8 bases. The CDR3 is made up of 15 amino acids. V lost 1 base and J lost 3; bases outside the gene matches: 4. Germline CDR1 reads SEHNR; CDR2 reads FQNEAQ (reference sequence). Complete variable domain (other parts from reference TRBV7-9 and TRBJ1-2): DTGVSQNPRHKITKRGQNVTFRCDPISEHNRLYWYRQTLGQGPEFLTYFQNEAQLEKSRLLSDRFSAERPKGSFSTLEIQRTEQGDSAMYLCASSLESGGDYGYTFGSGTRLTVV.

By its share, this clonotype is medium-sized. The chain uses TRBV12-3 or TRBV12-4 and TRBJ2-1; D uncertain. The CDR3 extends over 14 amino acids. V was shortened by 6 bases and J by 1 base, with 10 bases between the two germline ends. CDR3: CASSLLRSYNEQFF. The CDR3 nucleotides read TGTGCCAGCAGCCTCTTACGTTCCTACAATGAGCAGTTCTTC.

The chain has TRBV5-1 and TRBJ2-7; tentatively, D is TRBD2 (6 bases). Germline V gene sequence: CDR1 SGHRS, CDR2 YFSETQ. The ends were cut back, 3 bases at V and 2 bases at J, with 15 bases in the middle. The CDR3 runs to 15 residues. CDR3 sequence (DNA): TGCGCCAGCAGCTCGGACGGGGAGGAGACCTACGAGCAGTACTTC. Translating gives CASSSDGEETYEQYF. The variable domain in full, completed from reference TRBV5-1 and TRBJ2-7, reads KAGVTQTPRYLIKTRGQQVTLSCSPISGHRSVSWYQQTPGQGLQFLFEYFSETQRNKGNFPGRFSGRQFSNSRSEMNVSTLELGDSALYLCASSSDGEETYEQYFGPGTRLTVT.

Comments on this clonotype: The CDR3 does not close with the conserved phenylalanine or tryptophan, likely indicating a read error. This chain links TRBV11-2 with TRBJ2-1; D unclear. There are 14 residues in the CDR3. In germline, CDR1 is SGHAT, CDR2 FQNNGV. This CDR3 is CTSSLYRLFSEQFL. For the CDR3, the DNA is TGCACCAGCAGCTTATACCGGCTATTTAGTGAGCAGTTCCTC.

This chain links TRBV11-2 with TRBJ2-2; D is perhaps TRBD2 (5 bases). Germline CDR1 and CDR2: SGHAT and FQNNGV. The CDR3 covers 15 residues. V gave up 1 base and J gave up 5 bases, with 11 bases separating them. The DNA for the CDR3 is TGTGCCAGCAGCTTAGTTGGAGCGGATACCGGGGAGCTGTTTTTT. Residues: CASSLVGADTGELFF.

This clonotype has ten or more counts. The J gene is TRBJ2-3, the V gene TRBV5-1; no clear D gene. The CDR3 spans 14 residues. CDR1 and CDR2 (germline): SGHRS, YFSETQ. Trimming shortened V by 5 bases and J by 0 bases, and 10 bases separated the two germline ends. The CDR3 here is CASRTFTSTDTQYF. CDR3 DNA sequence: TGCGCCAGCAGAACTTTCACTAGCACAGATACGCAGTATTTT.

As for this clonotype: The junction departs from germline at one end; a sequencing error may be responsible. The rearrangement links TRBV5-4 to TRBJ2-1, with D possibly TRBD2 on 5 matching bases. Germline values: CDR1 SGHNT, CDR2 YYREEE (reference sequence). There are 15 residues in the CDR3. The CDR3 spells CASSLVRARPNERFF. The CDR3 DNA follows: TGTGCCAGCAGCCTGGTGAGGGCGCGCCCCAATGAGCGGTTCTTC.

Notes on this clonotype: An end of the junction does not agree with germline; a read error may underlie this. The chain uses TRBV7-8 and TRBJ2-1, with a tentative D call TRBD2 (5 bases). This CDR3 spans 18 amino acids. Germline V gene lookup returns CDR1 SGHVS and CDR2 FQNEAQ. CDR3 in amino acids: CASSPLGGSALSYSEHFF. The CDR3 coding sequence is TGTGCCAGCAGCCCGCTTGGAGGCTCAGCGCTCTCCTACAGTGAGCACTTCTTC.

As to this clonotype: Relative to the germline gene, one junction end is altered; a read error may explain this. The chain couples TRBV12-3 or TRBV12-4 to TRBJ2-3, with 10 bases aligning to TRBD2. The CDR3 runs to 15 residues. The CDR3: CATSLAGGKTDTQYF. DNA of the CDR3: TGTGCCACCAGTTTAGCGGGAGGAAAAACAGATACGCAGTATTTT.

The chain combines TRBV29-1 with TRBJ2-1, with 7 nucleotides matching TRBD1. Germline CDR1 reads SQVTM; CDR2 reads ANQGSEA. This CDR3 has 12 residues. The CDR3 here is CRVRQGENEQFF. CDR3 in DNA: TGCAGGGTTAGGCAGGGGGAAAATGAGCAGTTCTTC.

A note on this clonotype: A much larger clone differs by one base, so this may be a read error. The rearrangement joins TRBV5-1 to TRBJ2-1, with TRBD2 identical over 8 bases. The CDR3 has 15 amino acids. Germline V gene lookup returns CDR1 SGHRS and CDR2 YFSETQ. Here the CDR3 DNA reads TGCGTCAGCAGCTGGGGACTAGTATCCTACAATGAGCAGTTCTTC. As protein: CVSSWGLVSYNEQFF.

Notes on this clonotype: A much larger clonotype is one base distant, so this may be a read error. The chain recombines TRBV28 with TRBJ2-5, with D possibly being TRBD2 (6 bases). Germline values: CDR1 MDHEN, CDR2 SYDVKM. The CDR3 covers 15 residues. This CDR3 is CVSSPLGGTQETQYF. The CDR3, as DNA: TGTGTCAGCAGTCCCCTTGGGGGGACGCAAGAGACCCAGTACTTC.

V gene TRBV6-1 combines with J gene TRBJ2-3; no firm D call. The J call may be mistaken, given a closer DNA end match to TRBJ1-5. Per germline, CDR1 MNHNS and CDR2 SASEGT. The CDR3 runs 16 residues. The CDR3 loop is CASSDPQLAGADRQHF. In nucleotides, the CDR3 is TGTGCCAGCAGTGACCCTCAACTAGCGGGCGCAGATAGGCAGCATTTT.

The J gene is TRBJ1-1, the V gene TRBV29-1; D might be TRBD1 (5 bases). CDR3 length equals 12 residues. Germline V lookup: CDR1 SQVTM, CDR2 ANQGSEA. V was cut by 7 bases and J by 7 bases, with 16 bases left in between. CDR3 loop: CSALGVGIEAFF. CDR3 DNA: TGCAGCGCGCTGGGGGTAGGGATTGAAGCTTTCTTT.

Comment on this clonotype: An end of the junction differs from the germline gene, which may be a read error. The chain combines TRBV11-2 with TRBJ2-7; TRBD1 aligns across 9 bases. The length of the CDR3 is 15 residues. The V gene's germline CDR1 is SGHAT and CDR2 FQNNGV. The CDR3 is CTSRLQWTGENEQYF. The CDR3, as DNA: TGTACCAGCAGGTTACAATGGACAGGGGAAAACGAGCAGTACTTC.

The V gene is TRBV19, the J gene TRBJ2-1; D uncertain. Trimming shortened V by 0 bases and J by 6 bases, and 9 bases separated the two germline ends. The CDR3 is 14 residues long. Germline CDR1 reads LNHDA; CDR2 reads SQIVND (reference sequence). CDR3 nucleotide sequence: TGTGCCAGTAGTATAGATCGGGCTCTCAATGAGCAGTTCTTC. Translating gives CASSIDRALNEQFF.